The next 6 T cell receptor beta chains were all read from a single sample in a study of blood T cell repertoires in COVID-19 (dated by TCRdb to about 2020). The library was prepared using the immunoSEQ multiplex PCR assay. TCRdb holds this immuneACCESS table with in-frame rearrangements only. Some clones are missing; in checked studies, unresolved V genes explain under half, and the rest has no known cause. Recorded for this sample are over 110,000 clones; approximately 84% of them occurred a single time. Less than 7% of the sample lies in the top ten. Sequencing used PBMCs or T cells enriched from blood (not recorded which). The receptors stem from a man aged 35-49 years with acute COVID-19.

V usage is TRBV7-2 and J usage is TRBJ1-2; maybe TRBD1 (6 bases). Germline V gene lookup returns CDR1 SGHTA and CDR2 FQGNSA. V lost 5 bases, J lost 4 bases, and 17 bases lay in between. There are 15 residues in the CDR3. The CDR3 is CASSPKAGTTYGYTF. The CDR3 coding sequence is TGTGCCAGCAGCCCTAAGGCCGGGACAACCTATGGCTACACCTTC.

The chain uses TRBV28 and TRBJ1-5; TRBD1 matches at 10 bases. Germline CDR1 and CDR2: MDHEN and SYDVKM. CDR3 length: 13 amino acids. Trimming took 7 bases from V and 9 from J; bases not matched to a gene: 6. CDR3 nucleotides: TGTGCCAGCATAGGACAGGGGGTACGGCCCCAGCATTTT. It specifies CASIGQGVRPQHF.

The chain couples TRBV11-2 to TRBJ2-7; TRBD2 matches 11 bases. CDR1 is SGHAT and CDR2 is FQNNGV in the germline V gene. V lost 2 bases to trimming and J lost 7 bases; unmatched junction nucleotides: 4. There are 14 residues in the CDR3. The CDR3, as DNA: TGTGCCAGCAGCTTAACTAGCGGGAGTGGGGAGCAGTACTTC. Protein: CASSLTSGSGEQYF.

V is TRBV6-5 and J is TRBJ2-2; D gene unclear. The CDR3 consists of 13 residues. Trimming took off 6 bases at V and 5 bases at J, with 10 bases between the two ends. CDR1 and CDR2 (germline): MNHEY, SVGAGI. This chain's CDR3 is CASSLSRTGELFF. The CDR3 coding sequence is TGTGCCAGCAGCCTCTCGCGGACCGGGGAGCTGTTTTTT.

The V and J genes are TRBV7-2 and TRBJ2-7, with D tentatively TRBD2 (6 bases). The CDR3 spans 14 residues. Deletions cut 4 bases from V and 0 bases from J, with 10 bases between. The germline CDR1 and CDR2 sequences are SGHTA and FQGNSA. The CDR3 is CASSYDGSSYEQYF. CDR3 nucleotide sequence: TGTGCCAGCAGCTACGACGGGAGCTCCTACGAGCAGTACTTC.

The chain recombines TRBV7-2 with TRBJ1-3; 11 nucleotides align to TRBD1. CDR1 SGHTA and CDR2 FQGNSA come from the germline V gene. The CDR3 has 16 amino acids. J lost 4 bases, V lost 5 bases, and 7 bases had no gene match. The CDR3 protein is CASSRTGGNSGNTIYF. As DNA, the CDR3 is TGTGCCAGCAGCAGGACAGGGGGCAATTCCGGAAACACCATATATTTT.